A single sample is the source of the 32 T cell receptor beta chains below, sequenced in a study of molecular identifiers for immune sequencing clone quantification. TCRdb re-called the PCR reads with MiXCR, one entry per CDR3 protein. The profile covers around 86,000 distinct CDR3 sequences, with around 19% appearing a single time and 0.85% taken by the ten largest. Material for sequencing was naive CD8+ T cells from blood, with Jurkat cell RNA spiked in. Subset in this sample: FACS-sorted CD8+CD4-CCR7+CD45RA+ naive T cells. These receptors were obtained from a human donor in good health. Some libraries in this study had Jurkat cell RNA spiked in.

The sample holds many counts of this clonotype. V gene TRBV6-1 combines with J gene TRBJ2-3, with 8 bases fitting TRBD1. This CDR3 region has 17 residues. V gave up 1 base and J gave up 3 bases; unmatched junction bases: 9. In germline, CDR1 is MNHNS, CDR2 SASEGT. CDR3: CASSEGLGQAVTDTQYF. DNA for the CDR3: TGTGCCAGCAGTGAAGGACTGGGACAGGCTGTGACAGATACGCAGTATTTT.

In regard to this clonotype: This sequence may be a read error, since a much larger clone differs from it by one base. CDR3 protein: CSAAGPAGITDTQYF. The CDR3 DNA reads TGCAGTGCTGCCGGACCAGCGGGGATCACAGATACGCAGTATTTT. This chain joins TRBV20-1 and TRBJ2-3; 7 positions match TRBD2. J gave up 2 bases and V 5 bases, and 10 bases lay outside the gene matches. Germline V CDR1 and CDR2: DFQATT, SNEGSKA (reference sequence). The CDR3 spans 15 residues.

This clonotype came up many times. V usage is TRBV9 and J usage is TRBJ2-3; D gene uncertain. The CDR3 totals 16 residues. Per the germline V gene, CDR1 is SGDLS and CDR2 is YYNGEE. The V end was cut by 3 bases, the J end by 0 bases, with 14 bases between. CDR3 bases: TGTGCCAGCAGCGCCTCTGCGGTAACTAGCACAGATACGCAGTATTTT. This encodes CASSASAVTSTDTQYF.

This clonotype has at least ten counts. The genes are TRBV7-9 and TRBJ2-2; tentatively, D is TRBD1 (5 bases). Germline V lookup: CDR1 SEHNR, CDR2 FQNEAQ (reference sequence). V was pared by 6 bases and J by 0 bases, with 14 bases between. The CDR3 spans 16 residues. The CDR3 region is CASSPSAGPNTGELFF. The CDR3 DNA reads TGTGCCAGCAGTCCCAGCGCAGGGCCGAACACCGGGGAGCTGTTTTTT. The full variable domain, with the rest looked up from reference TRBV7-9 and TRBJ2-2, is DTGVSQNPRHKITKRGQNVTFRCDPISEHNRLYWYRQTLGQGPEFLTYFQNEAQLEKSRLLSDRFSAERPKGSFSTLEIQRTEQGDSAMYLCASSPSAGPNTGELFFGEGSRLTVL.

This clonotype was recorded many times. The CDR3 region has the DNA TGTGCCTGGAGTGTCCCTCCCGGGGAGCAGTACTTC. As protein: CAWSVPPGEQYF. The J gene is TRBJ2-7, the V gene TRBV30, with D unclear. The germline V and J ends were trimmed by 0 bases and 7 bases, with 10 bases remaining between them. Germline CDR1 is GTSNPN and CDR2 is SVGIG (reference sequence). This CDR3 is built from 12 residues.

This clonotype has a count of ten or more. The V gene is TRBV27, the J gene TRBJ2-3; D call uncertain. The CDR3 spans 14 residues. Trimming cost V 3 bases and J 3 bases, with 10 bases left between them. The germline V gene has CDR1 MNHEY and CDR2 SMNVEV (reference sequence). The CDR3 spells CASSLPGPTDTQYF. In nucleotides, the CDR3 is TGTGCCAGCAGTTTGCCAGGTCCGACAGATACGCAGTATTTT.

As for this clonotype: This may be a read error, as it is one base from a much larger clone. The chain couples TRBV7-9 to TRBJ2-1, with D perhaps TRBD2 (6 bases). CDR1 and CDR2 (germline): SEHNR, FQNEAQ (reference sequence). This CDR3 is built from 15 residues. CDR3 loop: CAGRELANNYNEQFF. Written as DNA, the CDR3 is TGTGCCGGCAGGGAACTAGCTAATAACTACAATGAGCAGTTCTTC.

This clonotype was detected a few times. A read error may explain this, as a much larger clone is one base away. V gene TRBV9 combines with J gene TRBJ2-2, with 7 bases that match TRBD2. Germline CDR1 is SGDLS and CDR2 is YYNGEE. The CDR3 contains 14 residues. CDR3 sequence: CASRGTNDAGEPFF. CDR3 DNA: TGTGCCTCACGGGGGACTAATGACGCCGGGGAGCCGTTTTTT.

This clonotype was detected ten times or more. The rearrangement joins TRBV27 to TRBJ2-7; perhaps TRBD1 as D (6 bases). Trimming took 5 bases from V and 4 from J, leaving 24 bases between them. Germline V gene sequence: CDR1 MNHEY, CDR2 SMNVEV (reference sequence). The CDR3 runs 17 residues. In DNA, the CDR3 is TGTGCCAGCAGTGGAAGAGACTACAGGGCGGAATTGTACGAGCAGTACTTC. Residues: CASSGRDYRAELYEQYF.

This clonotype was seen many times. The chain combines TRBV7-6 with TRBJ2-5; 8 bases fit TRBD2. With 5 bases clipped from V and 4 bases from J, the junction kept 9 bases outside the gene matches. Germline V gene lookup returns CDR1 SGHVS and CDR2 FNYEAQ. The CDR3 is 15 amino acids. The CDR3 nucleotides read TGTGCCAGCAGCGCCGCCGCGGGAGGTTCAGAGACCCAGTACTTC. Translation gives CASSAAAGGSETQYF.

This clonotype has a count of ten or more. This chain links TRBV27 with TRBJ2-7, with TRBD1 matching 12 bases. This CDR3 spans 14 amino acids. CDR1 and CDR2 (germline): MNHEY, SMNVEV (reference sequence). J was trimmed by 7 bases and V by 7 bases; bases with no gene match: 8. CDR3 DNA sequence: TGTGCCAGCAAATCGGGACAGGGGGCGAGAGAGCAGTACTTC. Translation gives CASKSGQGAREQYF.

This clonotype was observed many times. This chain connects TRBV9 to TRBJ1-4, with TRBD1 identical over 9 bases. V shed 4 bases and J 7 bases; nucleotides not matched to a gene: 11. CDR3 length equals 16 residues. CDR1 and CDR2 (germline): SGDLS, YYNGEE. CDR3 sequence (DNA): TGTGCCAGCAGCTGGGGCCCGGGACAGGGAGGTGAAAAACTGTTTTTT. Translated, it gives CASSWGPGQGGEKLFF.

In this sample, this clonotype turned up many times. The V and J genes are TRBV10-1 and TRBJ2-3, with 7 bases lining up with TRBD1. V dropped 3 bases and J dropped 11; count of bases not matched to a gene: 2. The CDR3 spans 11 residues. Germline assignment: CDR1 WNHNN and CDR2 SYGVQD (reference sequence). Here the CDR3 DNA reads TGCGCCAGCAGTGACGACAGGGTGCAGTATTTT. As protein: CASSDDRVQYF.

There are many counts of this clonotype. The CDR3 DNA reads as TGTGCCAGCAACCACAGGGGTGGGACTGAAGCTTTCTTT. Its translation is CASNHRGGTEAFF. The V gene is TRBV25-1, the J gene TRBJ1-1, with 7 bases identical to TRBD1. The CDR3 length is 13 residues. In germline, CDR1 is MGHDK, CDR2 SYGVNS. V dropped 7 bases and J dropped 5; count of bases not matched to a gene: 7.

Turning to this clonotype: Being one base from a much bigger clone, this may be a read error. This chain links TRBV7-9 with TRBJ2-1; D is unclear. Trimming removed 8 bases at V and 0 bases at J, with 23 bases between. CDR3 length: 18 residues. The germline V gene has CDR1 SEHNR and CDR2 FQNEAQ (reference sequence). The CDR3 DNA reads TGTGCCAGCGGCCAGGCTCTATCCCGGGCGAGCTCCTACAATGAGCAGTTCTTC. This gives the protein CASGQALSRASSYNEQFF.

This clonotype was recorded at least ten times. V and J are TRBV19 and TRBJ1-1; D call uncertain. Looked up from germline, CDR1 is LNHDA and CDR2 is SQIVND (reference sequence). The CDR3 has 12 amino acids. Trimming took off 6 bases at V and 5 bases at J, with 10 bases between the two ends. CDR3 in DNA: TGTGCCAGTAGCAATGGGGTTACTGAAGCTTTCTTT. This translates into CASSNGVTEAFF.

This clonotype was seen at least ten times. V usage is TRBV7-2 and J usage is TRBJ2-7; TRBD2 agrees at 14 bases. Germline values: CDR1 SGHTA, CDR2 FQGNSA. The CDR3 length is 16 residues. With 5 bases clipped from V and 1 base from J, the junction kept 4 bases outside the gene matches. For the CDR3, the DNA is TGTGCCAGCAGCCCGGGACTAGCGGGGGTTTCCTACGAGCAGTACTTC. Translated, it gives CASSPGLAGVSYEQYF.

This clonotype turned up a few times. This chain joins TRBV3-1 and TRBJ2-7; D is uncertain. Per germline, CDR1 LGHDT and CDR2 YNNKEL (reference sequence). V was cut by 0 bases and J by 0 bases, with 18 bases left in between. This CDR3 spans 18 amino acids. The CDR3 region is CASSQDFRAHVDSYEQYF. The CDR3 DNA sequence: TGTGCCAGCAGCCAAGATTTTCGGGCACACGTAGACTCCTACGAGCAGTACTTC.

In its sample, this clonotype was seen many times. The chain recombines TRBV5-6 with TRBJ1-4, with D uncertain. Trimming left V 0 bases short and J 8 bases short, with 8 bases between. The CDR3 runs 13 residues. Looked up from germline, CDR1 is SGHDT and CDR2 is YYEEEE. The CDR3 nucleotides are TGTGCCAGCAGCTTGGATGTCGGGGAAAAACTGTTTTTT. This gives the protein CASSLDVGEKLFF.

This clonotype was detected a few times. The chain combines TRBV19 with TRBJ1-5; no reliable D call. The V and J ends lost 4 bases and 3 bases respectively, with 13 bases between them. The CDR3 covers 15 residues. CDR1 and CDR2 from the germline V gene are LNHDA and SQIVND (reference sequence). Written as DNA, the CDR3 is TGTGCCAGTAGTAATCAAGGGAATACCAATCAGCCCCAGCATTTT. Translating it yields CASSNQGNTNQPQHF.

On this clonotype: A much bigger clone sits one base away, suggesting this may be a read error. The chain links TRBV14 to TRBJ1-3; no definite D call. CDR3 length: 15 amino acids. Germline loops: CDR1 SGHDN, CDR2 FVKESK. The CDR3 nucleotides are TGTGCCAGCAGCCAAGGAACGAGCTCTGGAAGCACCATATATTTT. It specifies CASSQGTSSGSTIYF.

At least ten counts were recorded for this clonotype. V usage is TRBV4-3 and J usage is TRBJ2-7; D is perhaps TRBD2 (6 bases). The V end was cut by 1 base, the J end by 12 bases, with 13 bases between. CDR3 size: 12 residues. Germline V gives CDR1 LGHNA, CDR2 YSLEER. The CDR3 DNA sequence: TGCGCCAGCAGCCAAGGTGGAGGGGTGCCGTACTTC. It codes for CASSQGGGVPYF.

At least ten counts were recorded for this clonotype. This chain connects TRBV29-1 to TRBJ2-7; perhaps D is TRBD1 or TRBD2 (5 bases each). The CDR3 is 16 amino acids. V dropped 6 bases and J dropped 4 bases, with 25 bases sitting between them. Germline lookup yields CDR1 SQVTM and CDR2 ANQGSEA. CDR3 region: CSVWIDSGPLYYEQYF. The CDR3 DNA is TGCAGCGTGTGGATCGATTCGGGACCACTCTATTACGAGCAGTACTTC.

This clonotype was counted many times. The genes are TRBV6-5 and TRBJ1-5, with 8 nucleotides matching TRBD1. This CDR3 has 14 amino acids. V was pared by 6 bases and J by 7 bases, with 8 bases of the junction left unmatched. Per the germline V gene, CDR1 is MNHEY and CDR2 is SVGAGI. CDR3 sequence reads: CASRQGQGGQPQHF. For the CDR3, the DNA is TGTGCCAGCAGACAAGGACAGGGCGGGCAGCCCCAGCATTTT.

This clonotype came up many times. The V gene is TRBV7-9, the J gene TRBJ2-1; D gene unclear. Germline loops: CDR1 SEHNR, CDR2 FQNEAQ (reference sequence). The length of the CDR3 is 14 residues. Trimming stripped 2 bases from V and 9 bases from J, with 14 bases between. The CDR3, as DNA: TGTGCCAGCAGCTTAAATTCGGGCTCTATTGAGCAGTTCTTC. Translating it yields CASSLNSGSIEQFF.

This clonotype has ten or more counts. The genes are TRBV9 and TRBJ1-2; TRBD1 might be the D (6 bases). Looked up from germline, CDR1 is SGDLS and CDR2 is YYNGEE. Trimming removed 4 bases from V and 4 bases from J, with 11 bases in between. CDR3 size: 13 residues. The CDR3 loop is CASSPEQGYGYTF. The CDR3 coding sequence is TGTGCCAGCAGCCCCGAACAGGGCTATGGCTACACCTTC.

The sample holds many counts of this clonotype. The rearrangement links TRBV30 to TRBJ2-3; 8 positions match TRBD2. J gave up 8 bases and V 4 bases, and 11 bases lay outside the gene matches. This CDR3 has 14 amino acids. CDR1 is GTSNPN and CDR2 is SVGIG in the germline V gene (reference sequence). CDR3 coding DNA: TGTGCCTGGACTAGCGGGCAAAACGGCGGTACGCAGTATTTT. This gives the protein CAWTSGQNGGTQYF.

The gene calls are TRBV6-5 and TRBJ2-6, with D perhaps TRBD1 (6 bases). Trimming took off 3 bases at V and 0 bases at J, with 15 bases between the two ends. The germline V gene has CDR1 MNHEY and CDR2 SVGAGI. The CDR3 is 18 amino acids. The CDR3 spells CASSYWAGVSSGANVLTF. The CDR3 DNA follows: TGTGCCAGCAGTTATTGGGCAGGGGTGAGCTCTGGGGCCAACGTCCTGACTTTC.

In this sample, this clonotype turned up a few times. The rearrangement links TRBV4-3 to TRBJ2-7; 7 nucleotides agree with TRBD2. Germline values: CDR1 LGHNA, CDR2 YSLEER. The CDR3 consists of 15 residues. J lost 2 bases, V lost 1 base, and 5 bases had no gene match. CDR3 in amino acids: CASSQAWDYPYEQYF. The CDR3 nucleotides read TGCGCCAGCAGCCAAGCTTGGGACTACCCCTACGAGCAGTACTTC.

Comments on this clonotype: A much larger clone is a single base away; this may be a read error. The V gene is TRBV5-8, the J gene TRBJ2-7; 9 nucleotides match TRBD1. CDR3 size: 16 residues. Looked up from germline, CDR1 is SGHTS and CDR2 is YDEGEE. The CDR3 nucleotides are TGTGCCAGAAGCTTGGGACAGGGACTGGGGTCCTACGAGCAGTACTTC. This gives the protein CARSLGQGLGSYEQYF.

This clonotype was seen many times. The V call is TRBV9, the J call TRBJ2-7; D not certain. The CDR3 length is 15 residues. V gave up 3 bases and J gave up 3 bases, with 16 bases separating them. Germline V CDR1 and CDR2: SGDLS, YYNGEE. As DNA, the CDR3 is TGTGCCAGCAGCGAGGAAGGGCAGAGCAACTACGAGCAGTACTTC. Its protein product is CASSEEGQSNYEQYF.

In its sample, this clonotype was seen many times. The V gene is TRBV6-5, the J gene TRBJ2-7; 8 positions match TRBD1. The CDR3 spans 14 residues. V was pared by 6 bases and J by 1 base, with 5 bases of the junction left unmatched. Looked up from germline, CDR1 is MNHEY and CDR2 is SVGAGI. The CDR3: CASSLDRGSYEQYF. The CDR3 coding sequence is TGTGCCAGCAGCCTCGACAGGGGATCCTACGAGCAGTACTTC.